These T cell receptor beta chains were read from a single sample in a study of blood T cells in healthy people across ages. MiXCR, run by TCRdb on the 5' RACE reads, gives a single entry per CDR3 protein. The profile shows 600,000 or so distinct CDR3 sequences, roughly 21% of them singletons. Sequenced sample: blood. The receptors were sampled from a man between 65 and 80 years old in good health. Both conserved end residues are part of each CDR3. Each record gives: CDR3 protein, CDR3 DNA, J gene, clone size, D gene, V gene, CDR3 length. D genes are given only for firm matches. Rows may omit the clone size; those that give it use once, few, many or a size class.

CDR3 protein: CASSLGDQPQHF; CDR3 DNA: TGTGCCAGCAGTTTGGGTGATCAGCCCCAGCATTTT; J gene: TRBJ1-5; clone size: many; D gene: .; V gene: TRBV7-9; CDR3 length: 12
CDR3 protein: CASRDGGAEQFF; CDR3 DNA: TGCGCCAGCAGGGACGGGGGCGCTGAGCAGTTCTTC; J gene: TRBJ2-1; clone size: .; D gene: .; V gene: TRBV5-1; CDR3 length: 12
CDR3 protein: CVSSLVSATNEKLFF; CDR3 DNA: TGCGTCAGCAGCTTGGTTTCAGCAACTAATGAAAAACTGTTTTTT; J gene: TRBJ1-4; clone size: few; D gene: .; V gene: TRBV5-1; CDR3 length: 15
CDR3 protein: CASSRLAALRGNEQFF; CDR3 DNA: TGTGCCAGCAGCCGACTGGCAGCCCTACGGGGTAATGAGCAGTTCTTC; J gene: TRBJ2-1; clone size: .; D gene: .; V gene: TRBV3-1; CDR3 length: 16
CDR3 protein: CASSSIRGMRKTQYF; CDR3 DNA: TGTGCCAGCAGTTCCATAAGAGGGATGAGGAAGACCCAGTACTTC; J gene: TRBJ2-5; clone size: few; D gene: .; V gene: TRBV28; CDR3 length: 15
CDR3 protein: CASSWDLWNEQFF; CDR3 DNA: TGTGCCAGCAGCTGGGACCTATGGAATGAGCAGTTCTTC; J gene: TRBJ2-1; clone size: few; D gene: .; V gene: TRBV7-3; CDR3 length: 13
CDR3 protein: CASSYSQGNTKAFF; CDR3 DNA: TGTGCCAGCAGTTACTCTCAGGGGAACACTAAAGCTTTCTTT; J gene: TRBJ1-1; clone size: few; D gene: .; V gene: TRBV6-6; CDR3 length: 14
CDR3 protein: CASSQGAGTNEKLFF; CDR3 DNA: TGTGCCAGCAGCCAAGGGGCAGGGACTAATGAAAAACTGTTTTTT; J gene: TRBJ1-4; clone size: .; D gene: .; V gene: TRBV3-1; CDR3 length: 15
CDR3 protein: CSVVQGGRGYEQYF; CDR3 DNA: TGCAGCGTCGTACAGGGAGGACGGGGATACGAGCAGTACTTC; J gene: TRBJ2-7; clone size: few; D gene: .; V gene: TRBV29-1; CDR3 length: 14
CDR3 protein: CASSLDRTNTDTQYF; CDR3 DNA: TGCGCCAGCAGCTTGGACAGGACAAACACAGATACGCAGTATTTT; J gene: TRBJ2-3; clone size: few; D gene: .; V gene: TRBV5-1; CDR3 length: 15
CDR3 protein: CATSDSGRANEQFF; CDR3 DNA: TGTGCCACCAGTGACAGTGGACGGGCCAATGAGCAGTTCTTC; J gene: TRBJ2-1; clone size: .; D gene: .; V gene: TRBV24-1; CDR3 length: 14
CDR3 protein: CASSQDHRPGELFF; CDR3 DNA: TGCGCCAGCAGCCAAGACCACAGGCCCGGGGAGCTGTTTTTT; J gene: TRBJ2-2; clone size: few; D gene: .; V gene: TRBV4-1; CDR3 length: 14
CDR3 protein: CATSREGTGFYEQYF; CDR3 DNA: TGTGCCACCAGCAGAGAAGGGACAGGTTTCTACGAGCAGTACTTC; J gene: TRBJ2-7; clone size: .; D gene: TRBD1; V gene: TRBV15; CDR3 length: 15
CDR3 protein: CASSDTGRGETQYF; CDR3 DNA: TGTGCCAGCAGTGACACCGGACGAGGAGAGACCCAGTACTTC; J gene: TRBJ2-5; clone size: .; D gene: .; V gene: TRBV12-3/TRBV12-4; CDR3 length: 14
CDR3 protein: CASKTGTGQETQYF; CDR3 DNA: TGTGCCAGCAAAACTGGGACAGGGCAAGAGACCCAGTACTTC; J gene: TRBJ2-5; clone size: .; D gene: TRBD1; V gene: TRBV2; CDR3 length: 14
CDR3 protein: CASSQQGRKSTIYF; CDR3 DNA: TGTGCCAGCAGTCAGCAGGGCCGGAAAAGCACCATATATTTT; J gene: TRBJ1-3; clone size: .; D gene: .; V gene: TRBV28; CDR3 length: 14
CDR3 protein: CASSQGATPEFETQYF; CDR3 DNA: TGTGCCAGCAGCCAGGGGGCGACTCCTGAGTTTGAGACCCAGTACTTC; J gene: TRBJ2-5; clone size: .; D gene: TRBD1; V gene: TRBV7-2; CDR3 length: 16
CDR3 protein: CSASDRGGTDTQYF; CDR3 DNA: TGCAGTGCCTCCGACAGGGGCGGCACAGATACGCAGTATTTT; J gene: TRBJ2-3; clone size: .; D gene: TRBD1; V gene: TRBV20-1; CDR3 length: 14
CDR3 protein: CASSFTGRETQYF; CDR3 DNA: TGTGCCAGCAGCTTTACAGGGAGGGAGACCCAGTACTTC; J gene: TRBJ2-5; clone size: many; D gene: .; V gene: TRBV7-9; CDR3 length: 13
CDR3 protein: CASDDTQYGYTF; CDR3 DNA: TGTGCCAGCGACGACACCCAATATGGCTACACCTTC; J gene: TRBJ1-2; clone size: .; D gene: .; V gene: TRBV7-9; CDR3 length: 12
CDR3 protein: CVSTGTVTPSSYNEQFF; CDR3 DNA: TGTGTCAGCACAGGGACGGTTACGCCCAGCTCCTACAATGAGCAGTTCTTC; J gene: TRBJ2-1; clone size: few; D gene: .; V gene: TRBV12-3/TRBV12-4; CDR3 length: 17
CDR3 protein: CASSQDRMAFF; CDR3 DNA: TGTGCCAGCAGCCAAGACAGGATGGCTTTCTTT; J gene: TRBJ1-1; clone size: few; D gene: .; V gene: TRBV7-2; CDR3 length: 11
CDR3 protein: CASSLNRGLAKNIQYF; CDR3 DNA: TGTGCCAGCAGCCTAAACAGGGGGCTAGCCAAAAACATTCAGTACTTC; J gene: TRBJ2-4; clone size: .; D gene: TRBD1; V gene: TRBV12-3/TRBV12-4; CDR3 length: 16
CDR3 protein: CASSLEAGQALLFF; CDR3 DNA: TGTGCCAGCAGTTTAGAGGCGGGACAGGCCCTACTGTTTTTT; J gene: TRBJ1-4; clone size: .; D gene: TRBD1; V gene: TRBV28; CDR3 length: 14
CDR3 protein: CASSSQQGVNMNTEAFF; CDR3 DNA: TGTGCCAGCAGTTCCCAGCAGGGGGTGAATATGAACACTGAAGCTTTCTTT; J gene: TRBJ1-1; clone size: few; D gene: TRBD1; V gene: TRBV27; CDR3 length: 17
CDR3 protein: CASSLTGPPTNEKLFF; CDR3 DNA: TGTGCCAGCAGTTTAACAGGGCCTCCAACTAATGAAAAACTGTTTTTT; J gene: TRBJ1-4; clone size: many; D gene: .; V gene: TRBV28; CDR3 length: 16
CDR3 protein: CASSLGSGVGEQYF; CDR3 DNA: TGTGCCAGCAGTTTAGGGTCAGGGGTAGGCGAGCAGTACTTC; J gene: TRBJ2-7; clone size: .; D gene: .; V gene: TRBV12-3/TRBV12-4; CDR3 length: 14
CDR3 protein: CASSLVFSGNPYEQYF; CDR3 DNA: TGTGCCAGCAGCTTGGTTTTTAGCGGGAACCCATACGAGCAGTACTTC; J gene: TRBJ2-7; clone size: .; D gene: TRBD2; V gene: TRBV5-8; CDR3 length: 16
CDR3 protein: CASSAPGQGADTQYF; CDR3 DNA: TGTGCCAGCAGCGCACCGGGACAGGGAGCAGATACGCAGTATTTT; J gene: TRBJ2-3; clone size: .; D gene: TRBD1; V gene: TRBV7-6; CDR3 length: 15
CDR3 protein: CASSFKGWGAQYF; CDR3 DNA: TGTGCCAGCAGTTTCAAGGGATGGGGGGCCCAGTACTTC; J gene: TRBJ2-5; clone size: .; D gene: .; V gene: TRBV12-3/TRBV12-4; CDR3 length: 13
CDR3 protein: CSVLRVDTQYF; CDR3 DNA: TGCAGCGTTCTGAGAGTAGATACGCAGTATTTT; J gene: TRBJ2-3; clone size: .; D gene: .; V gene: TRBV29-1; CDR3 length: 11
CDR3 protein: CSARDVAGERETQYF; CDR3 DNA: TGCAGTGCTAGAGACGTAGCGGGAGAGAGAGAGACCCAGTACTTC; J gene: TRBJ2-5; clone size: few; D gene: TRBD2; V gene: TRBV20-1; CDR3 length: 15
CDR3 protein: CASSLRGTISYEQYF; CDR3 DNA: TGTGCCAGCAGTTTAAGGGGGACAATCTCGTACGAGCAGTACTTC; J gene: TRBJ2-7; clone size: .; D gene: .; V gene: TRBV28; CDR3 length: 15
CDR3 protein: CASSNTGSLGGYTF; CDR3 DNA: TGTGCCAGCAGCAATACAGGATCCCTGGGAGGCTACACCTTC; J gene: TRBJ1-2; clone size: .; D gene: .; V gene: TRBV6-5; CDR3 length: 14
CDR3 protein: CASSLAGGLCEQYF; CDR3 DNA: TGTGCCAGCAGCTTAGCGGGAGGACTATGCGAGCAGTACTTC; J gene: TRBJ2-7; clone size: .; D gene: .; V gene: TRBV7-8; CDR3 length: 14
CDR3 protein: CASSQDLNRGFTDTQYF; CDR3 DNA: TGCGCCAGCAGCCAAGATCTTAACAGGGGATTCACAGATACGCAGTATTTT; J gene: TRBJ2-3; clone size: .; D gene: TRBD1; V gene: TRBV4-3; CDR3 length: 17
CDR3 protein: CASSQDSNRGRDTQYF; CDR3 DNA: TGCGCCAGCAGCCAAGATAGCAACAGGGGGCGAGATACGCAGTATTTT; J gene: TRBJ2-3; clone size: many; D gene: TRBD1; V gene: TRBV4-3; CDR3 length: 16
CDR3 protein: CSAMKGAKNVQYF; CDR3 DNA: TGCAGTGCTATGAAGGGGGCGAAAAACGTTCAGTACTTC; J gene: TRBJ2-4; clone size: few; D gene: TRBD1; V gene: TRBV20-1; CDR3 length: 13
CDR3 protein: CASSDDGSLANEKLFF; CDR3 DNA: TGTGCCAGCAGCGATGACGGCTCCTTGGCTAATGAAAAACTGTTTTTT; J gene: TRBJ1-4; clone size: .; D gene: .; V gene: TRBV2; CDR3 length: 16
CDR3 protein: CASSLAPGPGYEQYF; CDR3 DNA: TGTGCCAGCAGTTTAGCGCCCGGGCCGGGCTACGAGCAGTACTTC; J gene: TRBJ2-7; clone size: .; D gene: .; V gene: TRBV12-3/TRBV12-4; CDR3 length: 15
CDR3 protein: CASSQDLGVAGTGELFF; CDR3 DNA: TGTGCCAGCAGCCAAGATCTCGGGGTAGCGGGCACCGGGGAGCTGTTTTTT; J gene: TRBJ2-2; clone size: .; D gene: TRBD2; V gene: TRBV3-1; CDR3 length: 17